This TCR beta chain stems from a study of T cell responses to AZD1222 COVID-19 vaccine (dated by TCRdb to about 2021). In terms of the full investigation: TCR sequencing covered 230 or so trial participants: 200 to 220 given two doses of AZD1222 and 26 given two doses of MenACWY control vaccine. Enrollment into the trials was organized by age into subgroups of 18-55, 56-69 and 70-plus years, and those subgroups contained about 160, 30 and 59 TCR-sequenced participants, respectively.

The investigation overall reported the following: Most participants were white British and females outnumbered males, and the authors suggested that clonal diversity may have been underestimated. The vaccine-associated CD4 TCRs covered the entire spike protein, and the dominant responses fell in regions 160-218 and 743-854. No day 14 peak-response samples were available, so repertoires were characterized only after the peak T cell response. A significant rise in spike-specific TCR breadth and depth was observed after two AZD1222 doses relative to day 0 and relative to MenACWY recipients. In the small 56-69-year group, the increase in depth fell short of significance, most likely because of low power. Epitopes outside the regions mutated in the B.1.351 and B.1.1.7 variants were reportedly recognized by nearly half of the unique spike-specific TCRs. Only a handful of AZD1222 recipients were SARS-CoV-2 seropositive at baseline, limiting conclusions about previously exposed vaccinees.

A remark on this clone: The specificity of this receptor is unknown. Base qualities are not provided; no much larger clone lies one nucleotide away.

The CDR3 regions of human TCRbeta chains were subjected to immunosequencing. The authors' analysis ran thus. TCRs in the repertoires were compared against a reference library of SARS-CoV-2-specific TCRs that had been generated with the MIRA antigen-specificity platform. Breadth was defined as the fraction of unique TCRs that were SARS-CoV-2-associated, and depth was defined as the fraction of total T cells that were SARS-CoV-2-associated. Using the MIRA data, each spike-specific TCR was mapped to the spike region that the TCR reacts to and placed in a CD4 or CD8 class. Log10-transformed breadth and depth values were compared by one-way ANOVA with Sidak's multiple comparisons tests. The clones in this table, taken by TCRdb from immuneACCESS, are in-frame only. Not every clone is retained; where verified, under half of the shortfall comes from an unresolved V gene, and the cause of the rest is unknown. D and trimming were read from the DNA, whereas the V and J calls and clone size are those reported in that table. The sample records 80,000 or so clones, 85% to 95% of which are singletons. The top ten clones comprise 4.5% of the sample.

Germline trimming: 5 bases from V, 4 bases from J; junction bases outside gene matches: 8. The cysteine opens and the phenylalanine closes a CDR3 of 16 amino acids. CDR3 DNA is the only sequence kept; it has 48 bases, read in frame from the first base. CDR1 and CDR2, looked up from the germline V gene, are SGHNT and YENEEA. The sample's time point label, decoded: baseline before first vaccination. The treatment or condition label, read with the paper, signifies: meningococcal conjugate vaccine given as trial control. Samples from vaccinated people were obtained from the UK trials COV001 and COV002, which included a single-blind randomized controlled phase 2/3 trial of AZD1222 (ChAdOx1 nCoV-19) in healthy adults. Trial participant PBMC samples were collected at day 0 and day 28 after the second dose for TCRbeta chain sequencing.

The starting material was peripheral blood, obtained on day 0 of MenACWY control vaccination. This sequence originates from an adult in good health. The V gene is TRBV11-3 and the J gene is TRBJ2-1; 10 central bases correspond to TRBD2. The DNA sequence is as follows: TGTGCCAGCAGCAGATCCGGGACTAGCGCATACAATGAGCAGTTCTTC. Translated, it gives CASSRSGTSAYNEQFF.